Listed here are 3 T cell receptor beta chains from one sample, sequenced in a study of cytotoxic CD8 clonotypes in ibrutinib-treated CLL. The repertoire was sequenced with immunoSEQ multiplex PCR; TCRdb's copy has only in-frame clones and lacks some. The sample comprises 150,000 or so clones, more than 75% of which are singletons, and about 1.9% rests with the top ten. The sample here was PBMCs, taken after 12 months of ibrutinib treatment. The receptors derive from a human donor with chronic lymphocytic leukemia.

The CDR3 DNA follows: TGTGCCAGCAGCCCCCTTAGCGGGGGGGCCGGCACAGATACGCAGTATTTT. Its translation: CASSPLSGGAGTDTQYF. The chain recombines TRBV7-9 with TRBJ2-3, with 11 bases lining up with TRBD2. CDR1 is SEHNR, CDR2 FQNEAQ, per germline (reference sequence). The CDR3 is made up of 17 amino acids. J was trimmed by 1 base and V by 5 bases; bases with no gene match: 8.

The DNA of the CDR3 is TGTGCCAGCTCGCCGGACATTGTACAGGAGAACACTGAAGCTTTCTTT. As protein: CASSPDIVQENTEAFF. The chain uses TRBV18 and TRBJ1-1, with a possible D match to TRBD1 (5 bases). The germline V gene encodes CDR1 KGHSH and CDR2 LQKENI. V was shortened by 6 bases and J by 1 base, with 18 bases between the two germline ends. The CDR3 runs to 16 residues.

This clone has just a few counts. The chain has TRBV5-4 and TRBJ2-1; 8 bases match TRBD2. Germline V lookup: CDR1 SGHNT, CDR2 YYREEE (reference sequence). The ends lost 1 base at V and 9 bases at J; junction bases unmatched: 0. The CDR3 has 12 amino acids. The DNA of the CDR3 is TGTGCCAGCAGCTTGACTAGCGGTGAGCAGTTCTTC. This translates into CASSLTSGEQFF.